Here is one TCR beta chain with its context. Produced via immunoSEQ multiplex PCR; TCRdb's table is partial and in-frame only. The sample has 150,000 or so clones; 70% to 85% are singletons. Seattle's cohort entered during active infection and was followed longitudinally. These data originate in a study of blood T cell repertoires in COVID-19. The V segment lost 6 bases and the J segment 0 bases; nucleotides outside the gene matches: 4. The CDR3 covers 15 residues. Germline V gene data show CDR1 as MDHEN and CDR2 as SYDVKM. The clonotype originates from a man in his sixties with COVID-19, enrolled during active disease. The sample comprised peripheral blood. The chain has TRBV28 and TRBJ2-4; 8 positions match TRBD2. The CDR3 reads CASSIAGKAKNIQYF. CDR3 DNA sequence: TGTGCCAGCAGCATAGCGGGGAAAGCCAAAAACATTCAGTACTTC.